A single sample gave rise to the 25 T cell receptor beta chains below, sequenced in a study of cytomegalovirus exposure and HLA in healthy donors. The PCR made use of 60 Vbeta and 13 Jbeta primers. The repertoire was sequenced with immunoSEQ multiplex PCR; TCRdb's copy has only in-frame clones and lacks some. Among 90,000 to 130,000 clones listed, around 80% were seen once. The sample taken for sequencing was PBMCs. The receptors stem from a young woman in good health and CMV-seropositive.

The chain carries TRBV5-1 and TRBJ2-7; TRBD2 matches 12 bases. Germline V gives CDR1 SGHRS, CDR2 YFSETQ. The CDR3 has 16 residues. V shed 4 bases and J 6 bases; nucleotides not matched to a gene: 11. The CDR3 coding sequence is TGCGCCAGCAGCGGGACTCTAGCGGGAGGGCCCTCCGAGCAGTACTTC. The encoded protein is CASSGTLAGGPSEQYF. The full variable domain, its missing parts supplied by reference TRBV5-1 and TRBJ2-7, is KAGVTQTPRYLIKTRGQQVTLSCSPISGHRSVSWYQQTPGQGLQFLFEYFSETQRNKGNFPGRFSGRQFSNSRSEMNVSTLELGDSALYLCASSGTLAGGPSEQYFGPGTRLTVT.

CDR3 nucleotide sequence: TGTGCCAGCAGACCACTAGCGGGAGCTTACGAGCAGTACTTC. Amino acid sequence: CASRPLAGAYEQYF. The V gene is TRBV6-5, the J gene TRBJ2-5, with 11 bases aligning to TRBD2. The J call could be wrong; TRBJ2-7 is a better fit for the DNA end. Germline CDR1 is MNHEY and CDR2 is SVGAGI. The CDR3 runs 14 residues.

This chain links TRBV5-1 with TRBJ2-3, with D perhaps matching TRBD2 (6 bases). Trimming removed 2 bases at V and 2 bases at J, with 9 bases between. Germline CDR1 SGHRS, CDR2 YFSETQ. The CDR3 has 14 amino acids. The CDR3 is CASSLRGSTDTQYF. For the CDR3, the DNA is TGCGCCAGCAGCTTACGGGGGTCCACAGATACGCAGTATTTT.

The rearrangement joins TRBV30 to TRBJ1-6, with 10 bases matching TRBD1. J lost 8 bases, V lost 2 bases, and 6 bases had no gene match. CDR3 length equals 15 residues. Germline loops: CDR1 GTSNPN, CDR2 SVGIG (reference sequence). The CDR3 protein is CAWSPSDRGYSPLHF. DNA of the CDR3: TGTGCCTGGAGTCCCTCGGACAGGGGGTATTCACCCCTCCACTTT.

With respect to this clone: The same CDR3 also results from other DNA sequences found in this sample. The chain is built from TRBV5-1 and TRBJ2-3; 9 positions agree with TRBD2. CDR1 and CDR2 from the germline V gene are SGHRS and YFSETQ. V trimming: 4 bases; J trimming: 0 bases; junction bases outside the gene matches: 0. This CDR3 comprises 14 residues. In DNA form, the CDR3 reads TGCGCCAGCAGCCTAGCGGGGAGCACAGATACGCAGTATTTT. Its protein product is CASSLAGSTDTQYF.

This clone was detected once. The chain recombines TRBV11-1 with TRBJ2-1; TRBD1 might be the D (6 bases). CDR3 length equals 13 residues. Trimming left V 7 bases short and J 4 bases short, with 11 bases between. Looked up from germline, CDR1 is SGHAT and CDR2 is FQDESV (reference sequence). DNA for the CDR3: TGTGCCAGCACTCCGCAGGGGTACAATGAGCAGTTCTTC. Translation: CASTPQGYNEQFF.

This chain uses TRBV18 with TRBJ1-3, with D unresolved. Germline V gene data show CDR1 as KGHSH and CDR2 as LQKENI. There are 15 residues in the CDR3. The ends were cut back, 2 bases at V and 5 bases at J, with 13 bases in the middle. The CDR3 loop is CASSPGPTVRNTIYF. The CDR3, as DNA: TGTGCCAGCTCACCAGGTCCAACGGTGCGAAACACCATATATTTT.

The V call is TRBV6-4, the J call TRBJ1-1; 7 bases fit TRBD1. The CDR3 extends over 14 amino acids. Germline V lookup: CDR1 MRHNA, CDR2 SNTAGT. V shed 3 bases and J 6 bases; nucleotides not matched to a gene: 7. The CDR3 sequence: CASSESQGVSEAFF. The CDR3, as DNA: TGTGCCAGCAGTGAGTCTCAGGGGGTGTCTGAAGCTTTCTTT.

This clone was found a few times. The chain has TRBV10-2 and TRBJ1-5; TRBD1 agrees at 9 bases. The CDR3 is 14 amino acids. Germline lookup yields CDR1 WSHSY and CDR2 SAAADI. V lost 7 bases and J lost 3; bases outside the gene matches: 4. The CDR3 spells CASTGTGNNQPQHF. In nucleotides, the CDR3 is TGCGCCAGCACCGGGACAGGGAACAATCAGCCCCAGCATTTT.

The CDR3 loop is CASSLGTPEHYGYTF. The CDR3 DNA follows: TGTGCCAGCAGCTTGGGGACACCGGAGCACTATGGCTACACCTTC. The chain has TRBV5-4 and TRBJ1-2, with D possibly being TRBD1 (5 bases). Germline values: CDR1 SGHNT, CDR2 YYREEE (reference sequence). The CDR3 totals 15 residues. The V end was cut by 0 bases, the J end by 3 bases, with 12 bases between.

The chain recombines TRBV5-1 with TRBJ2-2; 9 bases match TRBD2. V was clipped by 2 bases and J by 5 bases; unmatched bases: 4. Germline CDR1 is SGHRS and CDR2 is YFSETQ. The CDR3 spans 15 residues. The CDR3 nucleotides read TGCGCCAGCAGCTTTAGCGGGAGTTTGACCGGGGAGCTGTTTTTT. Protein sequence: CASSFSGSLTGELFF. Full variable domain (remainder filled in from reference TRBV5-1 and TRBJ2-2): KAGVTQTPRYLIKTRGQQVTLSCSPISGHRSVSWYQQTPGQGLQFLFEYFSETQRNKGNFPGRFSGRQFSNSRSEMNVSTLELGDSALYLCASSFSGSLTGELFFGEGSRLTVL.

The chain combines TRBV27 with TRBJ2-1, with TRBD1 matching 11 bases. The V segment lost 7 bases and the J segment 9 bases; nucleotides outside the gene matches: 8. CDR3 size: 14 residues. Germline V gene sequence: CDR1 MNHEY, CDR2 SMNVEV (reference sequence). The chain's CDR3 is CASIPGQGDVEQFF. The CDR3 DNA follows: TGTGCCAGCATCCCGGGACAGGGGGATGTTGAGCAGTTCTTC.

V gene TRBV13 combines with J gene TRBJ1-6, with 8 positions matching TRBD1. The trim removed 5 bases at V and 12 bases at J, leaving 9 bases unmatched. The CDR3 is 14 amino acids. Germline V lookup: CDR1 PRHDT, CDR2 FYEKMQ (reference sequence). The CDR3 is CASSPGQGSQPLHF. The CDR3 DNA is TGTGCCAGCAGCCCAGGACAGGGAAGCCAACCCCTCCACTTT.

This clone was seen only once. This chain joins TRBV6-5 and TRBJ2-7, with a weak D call TRBD1 (6 bases). V was pared by 0 bases and J by 7 bases, with 16 bases between. Germline V gene data show CDR1 as MNHEY and CDR2 as SVGAGI. This CDR3 has 15 residues. Here the CDR3 DNA reads TGTGCCAGCAGTTACTCGTTACGCCTAGGGGGAGAGCAGTACTTC. It encodes CASSYSLRLGGEQYF.

The chain joins TRBV20-1 to TRBJ2-2; D unclear. Germline V lookup: CDR1 DFQATT, CDR2 SNEGSKA (reference sequence). V was trimmed by 5 bases and J by 4 bases, leaving 5 bases between them. This CDR3 contains 11 residues. CDR3: CSAASTGELFF. DNA of the CDR3: TGCAGTGCTGCTAGCACCGGGGAGCTGTTTTTT.

J is TRBJ1-1 and V is TRBV4-1; D is possibly TRBD1 (6 bases). Per germline, CDR1 MGHRA and CDR2 YSYEKL. Trimming left V 6 bases short and J 5 bases short, with 13 bases between. The CDR3 runs to 13 residues. Here the CDR3 DNA reads TGCGCCAGCAGACAAACCCAGGGGACTGAAGCTTTCTTT. This codes for CASRQTQGTEAFF.

This clone has more than one count but fewer than ten. This chain uses TRBV4-1 with TRBJ1-4; D ambiguous. The CDR3 contains 16 residues. Trimming removed 3 bases at V and 0 bases at J, with 11 bases between. In germline, CDR1 is MGHRA, CDR2 YSYEKL. CDR3 nucleotide sequence: TGCGCCAGCAGCCAGCAGGAGGTTGCAACTAATGAAAAACTGTTTTTT. It codes for CASSQQEVATNEKLFF.

The V call is TRBV9, the J call TRBJ1-4; weak D call: TRBD1 (6 bases). Germline V gives CDR1 SGDLS, CDR2 YYNGEE. The CDR3 length is 14 residues. V lost 3 bases, J lost 7 bases, and 13 bases lay in between. CDR3: CASSATGFGEKLFF. DNA for the CDR3: TGTGCCAGCAGCGCCACAGGGTTTGGTGAAAAACTGTTTTTT.

This clone has only a few counts. This rearrangement joins TRBV4-2 to TRBJ1-3; no reliable D call. There are 14 residues in the CDR3. V was clipped by 2 bases and J by 0 bases, with 5 bases between them. CDR1 is LGHNA and CDR2 is YNFKEQ in the germline V gene. CDR3 amino acids: CASSQYFSGNTIYF. The CDR3 bases are TGTGCCAGCAGCCAATACTTCTCTGGAAACACCATATATTTT.

The rearrangement joins TRBV4-2 to TRBJ2-5; D perhaps matches TRBD2 (6 bases). The J call is in doubt because the DNA end fits TRBJ2-7 better. CDR1 and CDR2 from the germline V gene are LGHNA and YNFKEQ. This CDR3 is 16 amino acids long. CDR3 region: CASSYSISGISYEQYF. CDR3 DNA: TGTGCCAGCAGCTACAGTATTAGCGGCATCTCCTACGAGCAGTACTTC.

This clone has only one observation. This chain joins TRBV5-1 and TRBJ2-7, with TRBD2 as a possible D gene (6 bases). Germline values: CDR1 SGHRS, CDR2 YFSETQ. With 5 bases removed from V and 3 bases from J, the gap between germline ends came to 18 bases. This CDR3 contains 15 residues. CDR3 in amino acids: CASSRGGGEDYEQYF. The CDR3 nucleotides are TGCGCCAGCAGTCGCGGCGGAGGGGAAGACTACGAGCAGTACTTC.

The V call is TRBV18, the J call TRBJ2-3; 8 bases map to TRBD2. This CDR3 region has 15 residues. Germline CDR1 and CDR2: KGHSH and LQKENI. With V trimmed by 5 bases and J by 3 bases, 7 bases remained unmatched. CDR3 nucleotides: TGTGCCAGCTCAGCTCGGACTAGCAAGACAGATACGCAGTATTTT. This gives the protein CASSARTSKTDTQYF.

This clone was seen a single time. The chain joins TRBV6-1 to TRBJ2-7; maybe TRBD1 (6 bases). The CDR3 covers 14 residues. CDR1 is MNHNS, CDR2 SASEGT, per germline. With 6 bases removed from V and 2 bases from J, the gap between germline ends came to 14 bases. CDR3 residues: CASSGDIATYEQYF. The DNA of the CDR3 is TGTGCCAGCAGCGGGGACATCGCCACCTACGAGCAGTACTTC.

The chain is built from TRBV13 and TRBJ2-7, with D maybe TRBD2 (7 bases). From germline, CDR1 is PRHDT and CDR2 FYEKMQ (reference sequence). V lost 5 bases and J lost 6, with 17 bases in between. This CDR3 region has 14 residues. As DNA, the CDR3 is TGTGCCAGCAGCCCTCAGGGGAGGGGTCTCGAGCAGTACTTC. Its translation is CASSPQGRGLEQYF.

The chain combines TRBV15 with TRBJ2-7; unclear D gene. This CDR3 comprises 13 residues. Trimming pared 0 bases from V and 2 bases from J, leaving 5 bases between. Germline values: CDR1 LNHNV, CDR2 YYDKDF (reference sequence). This CDR3 reads CATSRDLTYEQYF. CDR3 sequence (DNA): TGTGCCACCAGCAGAGATCTAACCTACGAGCAGTACTTC.